A selection of T cell receptor beta chains follows, all from one sample in a study of blood T cells in healthy people across ages. TCRdb recomputed calls from the 5' RACE reads with MiXCR, one row per CDR3 protein. This sample has about 930,000 distinct CDR3 sequences, with around 29% found just once. The sample was also linked to a second study, of T cells of mothers and their children.

Specimen: blood. These receptors were taken from a woman in her thirties or forties in good health. The CDR3 runs from the conserved cysteine through the conserved F or W. A D gene is named only where the DNA matches it firmly. Size is stated for part of the rows, as once, few or many counts, or as a class when the clone is expanded.

TRBJ2-4 NA TRBV7-2 NA TGTGCCAGCAGCCTACCCCGGAGGGGCAAAAACATTCAGTACTTC CASSLPRRGKNIQYF
TRBJ1-2 NA TRBV7-2 NA TGTGCCAGCATCCCACAGGCAGCTGACTATGGCTACACCTTC CASIPQAADYGYTF
TRBJ1-2 few TRBV20-1 NA TGCAGTGCTAACCATCCCGCCTATGGCTACACCTTC CSANHPAYGYTF
TRBJ1-1 NA TRBV5-1 NA TGCGCCAGCAGCTCCGAGGGTTTGGTGAACACTGAAGCTTTCTTT CASSSEGLVNTEAFF
TRBJ2-2 many TRBV7-2 NA TGTGCCAGCAGCCCGAGGGGGGCCGGGGAGCTGTTTTTT CASSPRGAGELFF
TRBJ2-6 few TRBV2 NA TGTGCCAGCAGGGTGAGAGAACCCGGGGCCAACGTCCTGACTTTC CASRVREPGANVLTF
TRBJ2-1 many TRBV28 NA TGTGCCAGCCGTCGGGGTACCCCCTACAATGAGCAGTTCTTC CASRRGTPYNEQFF
TRBJ1-4 few TRBV12-3/TRBV12-4 NA TGTGCCAGCAGAGGGGGTTCTTGGGAAAAACTGTTTTTT CASRGGSWEKLFF
TRBJ2-7 few TRBV7-8 NA TGTGCCAGCAGCACCCGGACGGGCTACGAGCAGTACTTC CASSTRTGYEQYF
TRBJ1-2 few TRBV14 NA TGTGCCAGCAGCCAAGACCTGGTTGACTATGGCTACACCTTC CASSQDLVDYGYTF
TRBJ2-3 NA TRBV4-1 NA TGCGCCAGCAGCCAAGTAGGGGAGGCTATCCCTACGTATTTT CASSQVGEAIPTYF
TRBJ1-1 NA TRBV29-1 NA TGCAGCGTTGGAACCAGACAGGCGGCCACTGAAGCTTTCTTT CSVGTRQAATEAFF
TRBJ1-1 NA TRBV29-1 NA TGCAGCGTTGAAGAACAGATGCTGAACACTGAGGCTTTCTTT CSVEEQMLNTEAFF
TRBJ1-5 few TRBV5-4 NA TGTGCCAGCAGCTCGAAAGGGAGCAATCAGCCCCAGCATTTT CASSSKGSNQPQHF
TRBJ2-3 many TRBV24-1 NA TGTGCCACCAGTGATTTCTCCCTCGGCGGATTGGCAGATACGCAGTATTTT CATSDFSLGGLADTQYF
TRBJ1-2 few TRBV28 NA TGTGCCAGCAGTCTGACGGGGCCGGAGGGCTACACCTTC CASSLTGPEGYTF
TRBJ1-4 few TRBV5-4 NA TGTGCCAGCAGCTTGGGAAACGGAAAACTGTTTTTT CASSLGNGKLFF
TRBJ1-1 NA TRBV5-1 NA TGCGCCAGCAGCTTGGCCCCTCAGTCAGAGAACACTGAAGCTTTCTTT CASSLAPQSENTEAFF
TRBJ1-6 NA TRBV6-2/TRBV6-3 NA TGTGCCAGCAGTTACACGGACAGATCACCCCTCCACTTT CASSYTDRSPLHF
TRBJ2-7 many TRBV7-8 TRBD2 TGTGCCAGCAGCTTAGCGCCCGAGACTAGCGGGGGGGGACGGTACGAGCAGTACTTC CASSLAPETSGGGRYEQYF
TRBJ1-2 many TRBV7-2 NA TGTGCCAGCAGCCCAAAATCGGGAGCGCCCTATGGCTACACCTTC CASSPKSGAPYGYTF
TRBJ2-3 NA TRBV4-1 NA TGCGCCAGCAGCCAAGATCCCGGCGGGGTTGGCACAGATACGCAGTATTTT CASSQDPGGVGTDTQYF
TRBJ1-2 NA TRBV7-2 NA TGTGCCAGCAGCGCTAACAGGCAGTATGGCTACACCTTC CASSANRQYGYTF
TRBJ2-5 many TRBV5-1 NA TGCGCCAGCAGCCCCCAGGGGAAGGGAGAGACCCAGTACTTC CASSPQGKGETQYF
TRBJ2-1 many TRBV25-1 TRBD1 TGTGCCAGCAGTGACAACGGGGACAGGGGGAGAAATGAGCAGTTCTTC CASSDNGDRGRNEQFF
TRBJ2-2 few TRBV7-7 NA TGTGCTAGCAGCTTGGGTTCCGGCACCGGGGAGCTGTTTTTT CASSLGSGTGELFF
TRBJ1-6 many TRBV20-1 NA TGCAGTGCTAGACATATCCGGGACATTAATTCACCCCTCCACTTT CSARHIRDINSPLHF
TRBJ1-2 few TRBV29-1 NA TGCAGCGTATCTGGCTATGGCTACACCTTC CSVSGYGYTF
TRBJ2-7 many TRBV6-2/TRBV6-3 TRBD2 TGTGCCAGCAGTTACCCTTATAGCGGGGGATCCGGCGAGCAGTACTTC CASSYPYSGGSGEQYF
TRBJ2-1 NA TRBV12-3/TRBV12-4 NA TGTGCCAGCAGTTTAGCGCAGCCAGGGAATGAGCAGTTCTTC CASSLAQPGNEQFF
TRBJ2-4 NA TRBV28 TRBD2 TGTGCCAGCAGTCAGCGGGGGGAATTAGCCAAAAACATTCAGTACTTC CASSQRGELAKNIQYF
TRBJ1-2 NA TRBV5-4 NA TGTGCCAGCACCCCGACTGGACAGCTAGGCTACACCTTC CASTPTGQLGYTF
TRBJ1-5 NA TRBV28 TRBD1 TGTGCCAGCAGACCCCCAGGGGGCACCTTCAATCAGCCCCAGCATTTT CASRPPGGTFNQPQHF
TRBJ2-7 NA TRBV28 NA TGTGCCAGCGCCGCCTCCGGGGCCAGGGACGAGCAGTACTTC CASAASGARDEQYF
TRBJ2-7 many TRBV6-4 TRBD2 TGTGCCAGCAGCCCGACTAGCGGCTCCTACGAGCAGTACTTC CASSPTSGSYEQYF
TRBJ2-5 NA TRBV19 TRBD1 TGTGCCAGTAGCTCCACAGGGGTTTTAGAGACCCAGTACTTC CASSSTGVLETQYF
TRBJ2-4 NA TRBV20-1 NA TGCAGTGCGGGGGACCGCCGACTAGCCAAAAACATTCAGTACTTC CSAGDRRLAKNIQYF